The present entry profiles one T cell receptor (beta chain) with its context. V lost 4 bases to trimming and J lost 0 bases, with 14 bases between them. The CDR3 spans 15 residues. CDR1 is SGHKS and CDR2 is YYEKEE in the germline V gene (reference sequence). As originally analysed: Nucleated cell counts were estimated from reference gene primer amplification. Sequencing was performed with immunoSEQ multiplex PCR; in TCRdb, only in-frame clones are kept and a portion is missing. V and J calls and clone size are given by that table; D and trimming were obtained from the DNA. The sample yields some 90,000 clones, about 71% seen once. The record originates from a study of blood T cell repertoires in COVID-19. Study background: The United States, Italy and Spain were the sources of the acute and convalescent COVID-19 samples. The analysed material was cDNA or gDNA that came from T cells, B-cell-depleted T cells, or PBMCs.

The chain links TRBV5-5 to TRBJ2-7, with D perhaps TRBD1 (6 bases). Sequenced material: peripheral blood. This sequence originates from an older woman in a cohort sampled during active or convalescent COVID-19. The CDR3 DNA sequence: TGTGCCAGCAGCATGGGACACCAAAGCTCCTACGAGCAGTACTTC. Amino acid sequence: CASSMGHQSSYEQYF.